The present entry profiles one T cell receptor (beta chain) with its context. It was with a sample-barcoded 5' primer and a J-beta primer mix that a second PCR of roughly 6 to 12 cycles was run. TCRdb analysed the 5' RACE reads with MiXCR anew, one entry per CDR3 protein. The sample contains approximately 850,000 distinct CDR3 sequences, approximately 44% of which appear only once. The data were taken from a study of blood T cells in healthy people across ages. Background on the study: About one barcoded TCR beta cDNA was captured per two T cells.

The sequenced sample was blood. The clonotype was recovered from a man aged 55 to 70 in good health.

The CDR3 DNA follows: TGTGCCAGCAGTGAATCCGTGACAGGGGGTTACGAGCAGTACTTC. This encodes CASSESVTGGYEQYF. V and J are TRBV25-1 and TRBJ2-7, with 9 bases aligning to TRBD1. CDR1 is MGHDK, CDR2 SYGVNS, per germline. The CDR3 sequence is 15 residues long. Unmatched junction bases numbered 5, after V lost 1 base and J lost 4 bases.